What follows are 2 T cell receptor beta chains derived from one specimen sequenced in a study of early T cells in non-severe SARS-CoV-2 infection. TCRdb re-called the 5' RACE reads with MiXCR, one entry per CDR3 protein. The sample carries about 89,000 distinct CDR3 sequences, 15% to 20% recorded once. The sample was whole blood, taken at baseline. These receptors were collected from an adult who was a healthcare worker with PCR-confirmed SARS-CoV-2 infection or an uninfected control (not recorded which).

This clonotype was detected many times. The rearrangement joins TRBV7-3 to TRBJ1-1; D is uncertain. V lost 3 bases and J lost 1, with 6 bases in between. This CDR3 is 13 amino acids long. Looked up from germline, CDR1 is SGHTA and CDR2 is FQGTGA. The CDR3 spells CASSFTANTEAFF. The CDR3 DNA reads TGTGCCAGCAGCTTCACAGCGAACACTGAAGCTTTCTTT.

The chain recombines TRBV5-5 with TRBJ2-7; no reliable D call. V was pared by 5 bases and J by 0 bases, with 12 bases between. The CDR3 is 14 residues long. From germline, CDR1 is SGHKS and CDR2 YYEKEE (reference sequence). The CDR3 bases are TGTGCCAGCAGGTCCGAGCCCAGCTCCTACGAGCAGTACTTC. Translated: CASRSEPSSYEQYF. The entire variable domain, with the rest obtained from reference TRBV5-5 and TRBJ2-7, is as follows: DAGVTQSPTHLIKTRGQQVTLRCSPISGHKSVSWYQQVLGQGPQFIFQYYEKEERGRGNFPDRFSARQFPNYSSELNVNALLLGDSALYLCASRSEPSSYEQYFGPGTRLTVT.